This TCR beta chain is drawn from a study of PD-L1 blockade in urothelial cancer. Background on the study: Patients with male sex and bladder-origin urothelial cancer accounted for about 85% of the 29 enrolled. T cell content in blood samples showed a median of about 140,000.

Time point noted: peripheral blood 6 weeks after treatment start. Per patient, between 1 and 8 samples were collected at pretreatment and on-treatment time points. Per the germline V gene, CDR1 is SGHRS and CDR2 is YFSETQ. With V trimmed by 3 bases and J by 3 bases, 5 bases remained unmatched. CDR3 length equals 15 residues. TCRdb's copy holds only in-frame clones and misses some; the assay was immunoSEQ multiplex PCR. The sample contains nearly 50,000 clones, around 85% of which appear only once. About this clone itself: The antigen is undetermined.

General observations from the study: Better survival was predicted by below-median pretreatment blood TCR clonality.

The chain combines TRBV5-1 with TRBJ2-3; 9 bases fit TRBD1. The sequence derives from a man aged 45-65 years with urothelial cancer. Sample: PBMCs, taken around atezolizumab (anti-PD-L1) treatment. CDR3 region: CASSSGTGWTDTQYF. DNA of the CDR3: TGCGCCAGCAGCTCCGGGACAGGGTGGACAGATACGCAGTATTTT.